This record covers a single T cell receptor (beta chain). Alongside a J-beta primer mix, a sample-barcoded 5' primer served in a second PCR lasting 7 to 11 cycles. Each CDR3 protein is one row after TCRdb ran MiXCR on the 5' RACE reads. The table shows some 1.4 million distinct CDR3 sequences, with roughly 45% occurring only once. The CDR3 loop spans 15 amino acids. The germline gives CDR1 MGHRA, CDR2 YSYEKL. The sample belongs to a study of blood T cells in healthy people across ages. The receptor was derived from a woman aged 18-29 years in good health. J is TRBJ2-7 and V is TRBV4-1; 8 nucleotides line up with TRBD2. With the DNA end fitting TRBJ2-5 better, the J assignment may be wrong. The specimen sequenced was blood. The CDR3 nucleotides are TGCGCCAGCGGGCCGCAGGGGACTAGAGGAGAGACCCAGTACTTC. Translating gives CASGPQGTRGETQYF.